This T cell receptor (beta chain) was recorded in a study of post-analysis software for immune sequencing data. The TCR beta cDNA libraries contained unique molecular identifiers. TCRdb used MiXCR to reprocess the PCR reads, holding one entry per CDR3 protein. The sample shows some 190,000 distinct CDR3 sequences, approximately 29% of them seen only once. This clonotype was observed a few times. Its antigen remains unidentified. Germline V gives CDR1 SGHNT, CDR2 YENEEA. The V and J ends lost 8 bases and 5 bases, in that order; junction bases with no gene match: 11. The CDR3 loop spans 14 amino acids. Study observations and caveats: TRBV5-6, TRBV5-1 and TRBV20-1 were among five TRBV segments more frequent in patients than controls.

The sequencing sample was made of blood. The V call is TRBV11-3, the J call TRBJ2-5, with 7 bases identical to TRBD2. This receptor was identified in a girl aged 2-17 years with multiple sclerosis. The CDR3 bases are TGTGCCAGCTTAGGCGCTAGCGGCCAGGAGACCCAGTACTTC. This gives the protein CASLGASGQETQYF.